A single sample gave rise to the 12 T cell receptor beta chains below, sequenced in a study of CD8 T cells in Susac syndrome. Random hexamers were used to reverse transcribe an amount of roughly 0.5 to 1 ug RNA. TCRdb re-derived calls from the immunoSEQ multiplex PCR reads in MiXCR, one entry per CDR3 protein. The table has some 450,000 distinct CDR3 sequences, more than 80% seen once. Sequences were obtained from CD8+ T cells from PBMCs. Every receptor here comes from a human donor with multiple sclerosis.

The CDR3 DNA follows: TGCAGTGCTGGCCCCGGGACAGGGGCGGATGAAAAACTGTTTTTT. Its protein product is CSAGPGTGADEKLFF. The chain combines TRBV20-1 with TRBJ1-4; 10 nucleotides agree with TRBD1. The V gene's germline CDR1 is DFQATT and CDR2 SNEGSKA (reference sequence). The CDR3 extends over 15 amino acids. The junction had 9 bases not matched to a gene; V was cut back by 5 bases and J by 6 bases.

The chain recombines TRBV7-9 with TRBJ2-1, with 8 bases that match TRBD1. CDR3 length: 17 residues. Germline V gene lookup returns CDR1 SEHNR and CDR2 FQNEAQ (reference sequence). V lost 3 bases and J lost 1; bases outside the gene matches: 8. This CDR3 reads CASSFPGGQVSYNEQFF. CDR3 nucleotide sequence: TGTGCCAGCAGCTTCCCAGGGGGCCAGGTATCCTACAATGAGCAGTTCTTC.

The V gene is TRBV20-1, the J gene TRBJ2-3; 8 nucleotides agree with TRBD2. The trim removed 2 bases at V and 5 bases at J, leaving 6 bases unmatched. Germline CDR1 DFQATT, CDR2 SNEGSKA (reference sequence). The CDR3 length is 14 residues. CDR3 nucleotide sequence: TGCAGTGCTAGAACGGGGGGGCATCTAGATACGCAGTATTTT. This codes for CSARTGGHLDTQYF.

The gene calls are TRBV5-6 and TRBJ2-7; maybe TRBD1 (6 bases). The V end was cut by 1 base, the J end by 5 bases, with 13 bases between. The germline CDR1 and CDR2 sequences are SGHDT and YYEEEE. This CDR3 has 14 amino acids. In nucleotides, the CDR3 is TGTGCCAGCAGCTTGCCCCAGGGGAGTAACGAGCAGTACTTC. It codes for CASSLPQGSNEQYF.

The rearrangement uses TRBV7-2 and TRBJ1-1; D is undetermined. Germline V gene lookup returns CDR1 SGHTA and CDR2 FQGNSA. Between the trimmed V and J ends, which lost 3 bases and 5 bases, there was a span of 7 bases. The CDR3 is made up of 12 amino acids. The CDR3 is CASSLGWTEAFF. CDR3 coding DNA: TGTGCCAGCAGCTTGGGGTGGACTGAAGCTTTCTTT.

The V gene is TRBV4-1, the J gene TRBJ2-7, with TRBD1 matching 9 bases. The V gene's germline CDR1 is MGHRA and CDR2 YSYEKL. CDR3 size: 16 residues. V dropped 1 base and J dropped 5; count of bases not matched to a gene: 9. The CDR3 is CASSQVTRDRDHEQYF. In nucleotides, the CDR3 is TGCGCCAGCAGCCAAGTAACCCGGGACAGGGACCACGAGCAGTACTTC.

A single count supports this clonotype. This sequence joins TRBV29-1 and TRBJ2-3; 12 bases align to TRBD2. The junction had 3 bases not matched to a gene; V was cut back by 3 bases and J by 2 bases. This CDR3 comprises 15 residues. Germline CDR1 SQVTM, CDR2 ANQGSEA. This CDR3 is CSVDRTSGNTDTQYF. The CDR3, as DNA: TGCAGCGTTGACCGGACTAGCGGGAACACAGATACGCAGTATTTT.

The rearrangement uses TRBV10-3 and TRBJ2-7, with D tentatively TRBD1 or TRBD2 (6 bases each). Trimming pared 5 bases from V and 1 base from J, leaving 15 bases between. Looked up from germline, CDR1 is ENHRY and CDR2 is SYGVKD. The CDR3 has 15 amino acids. DNA for the CDR3: TGTGCCATCAGTATTTCGGGGGCAGAATCCTACGAGCAGTACTTC. Translation: CAISISGAESYEQYF.

The J gene is TRBJ2-1, the V gene TRBV29-1, with 9 nucleotides matching TRBD1. After removal of 0 bases from V and 5 bases from J, the junction contained 5 bases not matched to a gene. The germline CDR1 and CDR2 sequences are SQVTM and ANQGSEA. CDR3 length equals 15 residues. CDR3 coding DNA: TGCAGCGTTGAAGAGTGGACAGGGGTAGACAATGAGCAGTTCTTC. Translation gives CSVEEWTGVDNEQFF.

The J gene is TRBJ1-2, the V gene TRBV20-1; D might be TRBD1 (6 bases). V was clipped by 2 bases and J by 7 bases, with 20 bases between them. CDR3 size: 15 residues. Looked up from germline, CDR1 is DFQATT and CDR2 is SNEGSKA (reference sequence). CDR3 bases: TGCAGTGCTAGATCCGCTGGTCTGGGGGGCTTTGGCTACACCTTC. It translates to CSARSAGLGGFGYTF.

A few counts support this clonotype. This chain connects TRBV6-1 to TRBJ2-7; D call uncertain. Germline-derived CDR1 and CDR2 are MNHNS and SASEGT. The CDR3 length is 14 residues. V lost 6 bases, J lost 2 bases, and 14 bases lay in between. CDR3 DNA: TGTGCCAGCAGCCCCCCAGGAAACACCTACGAGCAGTACTTC. Its translation: CASSPPGNTYEQYF.

This clonotype was observed a handful of times. The V gene is TRBV6-1, the J gene TRBJ2-3, with 7 positions matching TRBD1. V was pared by 5 bases and J by 5 bases, with 13 bases of the junction left unmatched. Germline-derived CDR1 and CDR2 are MNHNS and SASEGT. This CDR3 contains 16 residues. The DNA for the CDR3 is TGTGCCAGCAGTCCAGTTTCGACAGGGTCGGTAGATACGCAGTATTTT. Its protein is CASSPVSTGSVDTQYF.